This entry lists 22 T cell receptor beta chains sequenced from one sample in a study of T cells after yellow fever vaccination. MiXCR was run by TCRdb on the 5' RACE reads, yielding one entry per CDR3 protein. The sample has 300,000 to 400,000 distinct CDR3 sequences, approximately 6% seen once; the top ten hold approximately 16%. The sequencing used PBMCs, collected 5 days after the yellow fever booster vaccination. The receptors originated from a man aged 30 to 45 who received the YFV17D yellow fever vaccine.

Ten or more counts support this clonotype. The J gene is TRBJ1-2, the V gene TRBV29-1; 7 nucleotides agree with TRBD1. The V gene's germline CDR1 is SQVTM and CDR2 ANQGSEA. J gave up 6 bases and V 7 bases, and 5 bases lay outside the gene matches. CDR3 size: 11 residues. As DNA, the CDR3 is TGCAGCGGCGGGACAGTCGATGGCTACACCTTC. It is translated as CSGGTVDGYTF.

This clonotype was detected many times. V and J are TRBV5-1 and TRBJ2-2; the D is unclear. Germline CDR1 reads SGHRS; CDR2 reads YFSETQ. CDR3 size: 13 residues. With 1 base removed from V and 3 bases from J, the gap between germline ends came to 4 bases. This chain's CDR3 is CASSLRDTGELFF. CDR3 DNA: TGCGCCAGCAGCTTGAGGGACACCGGGGAGCTGTTTTTT.

The table lists this clonotype with a few counts. The rearrangement links TRBV19 to TRBJ2-7; D might be TRBD2 (6 bases). The CDR3 is 15 amino acids. Per the germline V gene, CDR1 is LNHDA and CDR2 is SQIVND (reference sequence). Trimming took 3 bases from V and 2 from J, leaving 14 bases between them. CDR3: CASSITGDPTYEQYF. As DNA, the CDR3 is TGTGCCAGTAGTATTACGGGAGATCCTACCTACGAGCAGTACTTC.

The chain recombines TRBV12-3 or TRBV12-4 with TRBJ2-5, with no clear D. This CDR3 spans 12 amino acids. V lost 7 bases and J lost 2, with 8 bases in between. In nucleotides, the CDR3 is TGTGCCAGCACCACTTCACAAGAGACCCAGTACTTC. Translation: CASTTSQETQYF.

This clonotype was seen a few times. The V gene is TRBV6-2 or TRBV6-3, the J gene TRBJ2-3, with D perhaps TRBD2 (7 bases). V was cut by 2 bases and J by 2 bases, with 14 bases left in between. This CDR3 is 16 amino acids long. Germline CDR1 MNHEY, CDR2 SVGEGT. CDR3 DNA sequence: TGTGCCAGCAGTTACGAAAAAGCGGGACACACAGATACGCAGTATTTT. Its protein product is CASSYEKAGHTDTQYF.

This chain uses TRBV11-2 with TRBJ2-5; the match to TRBD2 covers 7 bases. V lost 4 bases, J lost 5 bases, and 7 bases stayed unmatched. The CDR3 is 14 amino acids. Germline V lookup: CDR1 SGHAT, CDR2 FQNNGV. CDR3 sequence reads: CASSSRRGWETQYF. Here the CDR3 DNA reads TGTGCCAGCAGCTCCCGGCGGGGGTGGGAGACCCAGTACTTC.

There are many counts of this clonotype. The chain combines TRBV5-1 with TRBJ2-7, with TRBD2 identical over 9 bases. Germline V CDR1 and CDR2: SGHRS, YFSETQ. Unmatched junction bases numbered 8, after V lost 3 bases and J lost 4 bases. The CDR3 is 15 amino acids. CDR3 coding DNA: TGCGCCAGCAGCTCTGCTAGCGGGATGGGATACGAGCAGTACTTC. This gives the protein CASSSASGMGYEQYF. Combining the CDR3 with reference TRBV5-1 and TRBJ2-7 gives the whole variable domain KAGVTQTPRYLIKTRGQQVTLSCSPISGHRSVSWYQQTPGQGLQFLFEYFSETQRNKGNFPGRFSGRQFSNSRSEMNVSTLELGDSALYLCASSSASGMGYEQYFGPGTRLTVT.

In its sample, this clonotype was seen many times. The V gene is TRBV6-5, the J gene TRBJ1-2; D is unresolved. CDR3 length: 11 amino acids. Germline lookup yields CDR1 MNHEY and CDR2 SVGAGI. Deletions cut 2 bases from V and 7 bases from J, with 5 bases between. CDR3 in amino acids: CASSYKGGYTF. The CDR3 DNA reads TGTGCCAGCAGTTACAAGGGTGGCTACACCTTC.

This clonotype has a handful of counts. The chain links TRBV29-1 to TRBJ1-3, with D unclear. The CDR3 has 13 residues. Germline CDR1 is SQVTM and CDR2 is ANQGSEA. V lost 4 bases and J lost 0, with 7 bases in between. CDR3 sequence reads: CSVVKDSGNTIYF. Here the CDR3 DNA reads TGCAGCGTTGTCAAAGACTCTGGAAACACCATATATTTT.

This clonotype was counted many times. The V call is TRBV5-1, the J call TRBJ1-4; tentative D call: TRBD1 (6 bases). This CDR3 region has 15 residues. Germline loops: CDR1 SGHRS, CDR2 YFSETQ. Trimming removed 0 bases from V and 5 bases from J, with 11 bases in between. DNA of the CDR3: TGCGCCAGCAGCTTGGAAGTTGGGGGCAATGAAAAACTGTTTTTT. Its translation: CASSLEVGGNEKLFF.

This clonotype was seen ten or more times. The genes are TRBV18 and TRBJ2-3; a possible D gene is TRBD2 (7 bases). Trimming left V 4 bases short and J 1 base short, with 24 bases between. This CDR3 spans 19 amino acids. Germline V gives CDR1 KGHSH, CDR2 LQKENI. The CDR3 bases are TGTGCCAGCTCACGCCGGTGGCCAGGGGCGGGAGTCGGCACAGATACGCAGTATTTT. Its translation is CASSRRWPGAGVGTDTQYF.

The chain carries TRBV2 and TRBJ2-1, with D perhaps given as TRBD1 or TRBD2 (5 bases each). The CDR3 is made up of 11 amino acids. CDR1 is SNHLY, CDR2 FYNNEI, per germline. Trimming took off 8 bases at V and 9 bases at J, with 11 bases between the two ends. This chain's CDR3 is CASGRDVEQFF. CDR3 DNA: TGTGCCAGCGGAAGGGACGTTGAGCAGTTCTTC.

The chain links TRBV19 to TRBJ2-1; TRBD2 aligns across 15 bases. This CDR3 has 15 residues. Germline V gene sequence: CDR1 LNHDA, CDR2 SQIVND (reference sequence). V shed 4 bases, J shed 10 bases, and the junction held 5 bases outside the gene matches. The CDR3 is CASSNPGTSGREQFF. The CDR3 DNA reads as TGTGCCAGTAGTAATCCCGGGACTAGCGGGAGGGAGCAGTTCTTC.

A few counts support this clonotype. The rearrangement joins TRBV28 to TRBJ2-1; D is perhaps TRBD2 (5 bases). Trimming shortened V by 6 bases and J by 8 bases, and 17 bases separated the two germline ends. The length of the CDR3 is 14 residues. The germline gives CDR1 MDHEN, CDR2 SYDVKM. CDR3 loop: CASSNSDWLDEQFF. CDR3 sequence (DNA): TGTGCCAGCAGCAATAGCGACTGGCTTGATGAGCAGTTCTTC.

This chain joins TRBV24-1 and TRBJ1-5; 10 bases are a match to TRBD1. Germline-derived CDR1 and CDR2 are KGHDR and SFDVKD. Trimming at V came to 5 bases and at J to 4 bases, leaving 4 bases not matched to a gene. The CDR3 sequence is 15 residues long. The CDR3 DNA sequence: TGTGCCACCAGTGGTGGGACAGGGGTGAATCAGCCCCAGCATTTT. Encoded protein: CATSGGTGVNQPQHF.

This clonotype was recorded at least ten times. The chain has TRBV27 and TRBJ2-1; 7 nucleotides match TRBD1. The J segment lost 5 bases and the V segment lost 6 bases, leaving 16 bases of the junction unmatched. Germline V gene sequence: CDR1 MNHEY, CDR2 SMNVEV (reference sequence). CDR3 length: 17 amino acids. The chain's CDR3 is CASSRSGQVRMNNEQFF. As DNA, the CDR3 is TGTGCCAGCAGCCGCAGTGGACAGGTTCGAATGAACAATGAGCAGTTCTTC.

This clonotype was seen repeatedly, ten times or more. The V gene is TRBV13, the J gene TRBJ2-1, with TRBD2 as a possible D gene (5 bases). Trimming left V 5 bases short and J 7 bases short, with 21 bases between. Germline CDR1 and CDR2: PRHDT and FYEKMQ (reference sequence). This CDR3 region has 16 residues. CDR3: CASSPPGSGIGNEQFF. For the CDR3, the DNA is TGTGCCAGCAGCCCCCCGGGATCGGGTATTGGGAATGAGCAGTTCTTC. Based on the CDR3 plus reference TRBV13 and TRBJ2-1, the full variable domain is AAGVIQSPRHLIKEKRETATLKCYPIPRHDTVYWYQQGPGQDPQFLISFYEKMQSDKGSIPDRFSAQQFSDYHSELNMSSLELGDSALYFCASSPPGSGIGNEQFFGPGTRLTVL.

V is TRBV7-8 and J is TRBJ2-7; no reliable D call. With 2 bases removed from V and 5 bases from J, the gap between germline ends came to 10 bases. The CDR3 runs 13 residues. Germline CDR1 reads SGHVS; CDR2 reads FQNEAQ. The CDR3 DNA reads as TGTGCCAGCAGCTTACAATTCGTAGACGAGCAGTACTTC. This gives the protein CASSLQFVDEQYF.

This clonotype was seen a handful of times. The CDR3 coding sequence is TGTGCCAGCAGGATAACAGGGGTCACCGGGGAGCTGTTTTTT. Translation gives CASRITGVTGELFF. The rearrangement uses TRBV5-5 and TRBJ2-2; 7 positions agree with TRBD1. Germline loops: CDR1 SGHKS, CDR2 YYEKEE (reference sequence). This CDR3 is 14 amino acids long. Germline trimming cut 5 bases from V and 4 bases from J; bases unmatched to any gene: 5.

The table lists this clonotype with many counts. The rearrangement uses TRBV10-3 and TRBJ2-5, with 14 bases aligning to TRBD2. With V trimmed by 8 bases and J by 12 bases, 8 bases remained unmatched. Germline CDR1 ENHRY, CDR2 SYGVKD. This CDR3 has 13 amino acids. The chain's CDR3 is CAISGTSGSTEYF. CDR3 nucleotides: TGTGCCATCTCCGGGACTAGCGGGAGTACAGAGTACTTC.

There are many counts of this clonotype. The V gene is TRBV20-1, the J gene TRBJ2-5; 11 nucleotides match TRBD1. From germline, CDR1 is DFQATT and CDR2 SNEGSKA (reference sequence). The CDR3 is made up of 15 amino acids. V gave up 2 bases and J gave up 4 bases; unmatched junction bases: 6. DNA of the CDR3: TGCAGTGCTAGATCGGACAGGGGGCACGGAGAGACCCAGTACTTC. It translates to CSARSDRGHGETQYF.

CDR3 loop: CSAGYLGAGETQYF. CDR3 in DNA: TGCAGTGCTGGGTATTTGGGGGCGGGGGAGACCCAGTACTTC. The V and J genes are TRBV20-1 and TRBJ2-5; possibly TRBD1 or TRBD2 for D (6 bases each). This CDR3 is built from 14 residues. The V and J ends lost 5 bases and 5 bases respectively, with 18 bases between them. The germline V gene encodes CDR1 DFQATT and CDR2 SNEGSKA (reference sequence).